This T cell receptor (beta chain) was obtained from a study of PD-1 blockade in classical Hodgkin lymphoma. A note on this clone: Its cognate antigen is unknown.

Study outcomes and limitations: Lower baseline TCR diversity was reported for newly diagnosed patients than for healthy donors. Still unresolved is the cause of the repertoire differences, which may be disease activity or prior therapy.

Profiled with immunoSEQ multiplex PCR; TCRdb holds only in-frame clones, not every one. Here the sample spans fewer than 9,500 clones, 75% to 95% being singletons. Specified time point: newly diagnosed, previously untreated cHL patient sample. CD8+ T cell isolation from thawed PBMCs was performed by magnetic negative selection. Peripheral samples used as comparators were newly diagnosed, untreated classical Hodgkin lymphoma PBMCs. The germline gives CDR1 LNHDA, CDR2 SQIVND (reference sequence). Trimming cost V 5 bases and J 4 bases, with 9 bases left between them. The CDR3 consists of 13 residues. Sequences were obtained from CD8+ T cells from blood. The receptor was derived from a human donor with classical Hodgkin lymphoma. The rearrangement links TRBV19 to TRBJ2-1; D uncertain. This CDR3 reads CASSPGLYNEQFF. The CDR3 nucleotides read TGTGCCAGTAGTCCGGGCCTTTACAATGAGCAGTTCTTC.